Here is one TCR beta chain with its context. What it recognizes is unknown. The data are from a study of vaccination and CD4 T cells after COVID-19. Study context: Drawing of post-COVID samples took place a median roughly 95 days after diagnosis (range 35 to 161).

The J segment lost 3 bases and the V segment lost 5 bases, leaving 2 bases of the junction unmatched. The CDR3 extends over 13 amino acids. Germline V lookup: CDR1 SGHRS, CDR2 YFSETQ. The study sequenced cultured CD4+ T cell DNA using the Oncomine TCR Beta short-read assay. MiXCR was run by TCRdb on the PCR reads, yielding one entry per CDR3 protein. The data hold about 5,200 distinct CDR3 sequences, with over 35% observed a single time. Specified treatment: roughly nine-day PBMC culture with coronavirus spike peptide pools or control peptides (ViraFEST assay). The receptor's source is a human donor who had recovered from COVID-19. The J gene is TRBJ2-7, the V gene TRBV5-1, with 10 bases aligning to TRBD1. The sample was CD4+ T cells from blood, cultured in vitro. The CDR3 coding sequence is TGCGCCAGCAGAGGACAGGGGGACTACGAGCAGTACTTC. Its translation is CASRGQGDYEQYF. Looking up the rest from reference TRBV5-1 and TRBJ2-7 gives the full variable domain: KAGVTQTPRYLIKTRGQQVTLSCSPISGHRSVSWYQQTPGQGLQFLFEYFSETQRNKGNFPGRFSGRQFSNSRSEMNVSTLELGDSALYLCASRGQGDYEQYFGPGTRLTVT.